This TCR beta chain is from a study of T cells in Graves' hyperthyroidism and ophthalmopathy. On this clonotype: The antigen remains undetermined.

Researchers took RNA transcripts and amplified the TCR beta CDR3 regions from them. Carried out on the TCR CDR3, a first-round RT-PCR used the HTBI primer set. TCRdb re-called the multiplex PCR reads with MiXCR, one entry per CDR3 protein. The table has approximately 320,000 distinct CDR3 sequences, roughly 15% seen once; the top ten hold approximately 31%. Points from the study as a whole: Blood also contained most expanded thyroid clonotypes above 0.001.

An absence of ophthalmopathy progression within 18 months meant stable Graves' hyperthyroidism. Each diagnosis was grounded in clinical symptoms, serum thyroxine and TRAb, thyroid ultrasound, and orbital computed tomography. Isolation of PBMCs was performed on around 9.4 ml fresh peripheral blood. The CDR3 contains 15 residues. The V and J ends lost 2 bases and 2 bases, in that order; junction bases with no gene match: 4. CDR1 and CDR2 from the germline V gene are MNHNS and SASEGT. This chain connects TRBV6-1 to TRBJ2-7; the match to TRBD1 covers 9 bases. Sequencing used blood. The TCR sequence derives from a man aged 30-40 years with Graves' hyperthyroidism. The CDR3 sequence: CASSEHRDRAYEQYF. CDR3 bases: TGTGCCAGCAGTGAACACCGGGACAGGGCCTACGAGCAGTACTTC.